Listed below are T cell receptor beta chains from one sample, sequenced in a study of T cells in Graves' hyperthyroidism and ophthalmopathy. TCRdb re-called the multiplex PCR reads through MiXCR, storing one row per CDR3 protein. The sample shows 130,000 or so distinct CDR3 sequences, approximately 24% of them seen only once. Sequenced material: blood. The source is a woman aged 45-65 years with Graves' hyperthyroidism that later progressed to Graves' ophthalmopathy. Each CDR3 is given with its conserved first and last residue. A D gene is named only where the DNA matches it firmly. The listing skips clone size in some rows; elsewhere it reads once, few, many or a size class.

J gene,clone size,D gene,V gene,CDR3 protein,CDR3 DNA
TRBJ2-2,-,TRBD1,TRBV24-1,CATSDHNRGTGELFF,TGTGCCACCAGTGATCATAACAGGGGAACCGGGGAGCTGTTTTTT
TRBJ2-7,-,-,TRBV3-1,CASGQVGAESYEQYF,TGTGCCAGCGGCCAAGTAGGGGCGGAATCCTACGAGCAGTACTTC
TRBJ2-7,many,-,TRBV15,CATSRDLTGLYEQYF,TGTGCCACCAGCAGAGATCTAACAGGACTCTACGAGCAGTACTTC
TRBJ1-5,-,-,TRBV5-1,CASSPGYGSNQPQHF,TGCGCCAGCAGCCCAGGGTACGGGAGCAATCAGCCCCAGCATTTT
TRBJ1-2,many,-,TRBV3-1,CASSQVGGVSGRGYTF,TGTGCCAGCAGCCAGGTTGGAGGGGTGTCGGGTCGTGGCTACACCTTC
TRBJ1-2,few,-,TRBV20-1,CSASLVTDYGYTF,TGCAGTGCTAGCTTGGTGACAGACTATGGCTACACCTTC
TRBJ2-3,-,-,TRBV7-8,CASSLVAVTDTQYF,TGTGCCAGCAGCTTAGTTGCGGTCACAGATACGCAGTATTTT
TRBJ2-1,many,-,TRBV5-6,CASSGRFLSSYNEQFF,TGTGCCAGCAGCGGGCGGTTTCTCAGCTCCTACAATGAGCAGTTCTTC
TRBJ2-7,few,-,TRBV6-1,CASTHGTTPNYEQYF,TGTGCCAGTACTCATGGGACCACGCCTAATTACGAGCAGTACTTC
TRBJ1-1,many,-,TRBV30,CAWSVGRNTEAFF,TGTGCCTGGAGTGTAGGGAGGAACACTGAAGCTTTCTTT
TRBJ2-3,many,-,TRBV24-1,CATSDGGTARDTQYF,TGTGCCACCAGTGATGGGGGGACTGCAAGAGATACGCAGTATTTT
TRBJ2-5,many,-,TRBV20-1,CSARGSWGQETQYF,TGCAGTGCTAGGGGGTCATGGGGGCAAGAGACCCAGTACTTC
TRBJ1-4,many,-,TRBV30,CAWRDSARELFF,TGTGCCTGGAGGGACAGCGCCCGGGAACTGTTTTTT
TRBJ2-7,-,TRBD2,TRBV20-1,CSARGTSGPQAGEQYF,TGCAGTGCTAGGGGGACTAGCGGCCCCCAGGCTGGCGAGCAGTACTTC
TRBJ1-2,-,TRBD1,TRBV5-4,CASSFEGGPQLGGYTF,TGTGCCAGCAGCTTTGAAGGGGGCCCCCAACTCGGTGGCTACACCTTC
TRBJ2-1,many,-,TRBV5-1,CASRSGETYNEQFF,TGCGCCAGCAGGTCGGGGGAGACCTACAATGAGCAGTTCTTC
TRBJ2-2,many,-,TRBV6-1,CASSYSLVTGELFF,TGTGCCAGCAGTTATTCCTTGGTTACCGGGGAGCTGTTTTTT
TRBJ2-7,many,TRBD2,TRBV27,CASSGLAGNGEQYF,TGTGCCAGCAGTGGACTAGCGGGAAATGGCGAGCAGTACTTC
TRBJ2-7,many,TRBD1,TRBV6-2/TRBV6-3,CASLRDRGPYEQYF,TGTGCCAGCCTCCGGGACAGGGGCCCCTACGAGCAGTACTTC
TRBJ1-1,many,-,TRBV16,CASSQFQNTEAFF,TGTGCCAGCAGCCAATTTCAAAACACTGAAGCTTTCTTT
TRBJ2-7,-,TRBD1,TRBV5-1,CASSAGDRGHEQYF,TGCGCCAGCAGCGCCGGTGACAGGGGCCACGAGCAGTACTTC